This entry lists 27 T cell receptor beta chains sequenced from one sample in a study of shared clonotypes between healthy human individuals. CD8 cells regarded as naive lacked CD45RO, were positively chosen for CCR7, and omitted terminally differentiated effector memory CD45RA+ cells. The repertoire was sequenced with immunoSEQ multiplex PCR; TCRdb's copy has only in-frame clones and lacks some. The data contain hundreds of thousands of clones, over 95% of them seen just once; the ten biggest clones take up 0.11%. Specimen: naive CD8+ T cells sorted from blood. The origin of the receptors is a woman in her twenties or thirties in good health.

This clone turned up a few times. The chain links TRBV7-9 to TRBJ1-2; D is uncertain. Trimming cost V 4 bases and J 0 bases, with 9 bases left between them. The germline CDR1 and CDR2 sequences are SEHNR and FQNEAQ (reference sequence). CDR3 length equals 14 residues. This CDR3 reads CASSSVGPNYGYTF. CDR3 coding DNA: TGTGCCAGCAGCTCGGTAGGACCTAACTATGGCTACACCTTC.

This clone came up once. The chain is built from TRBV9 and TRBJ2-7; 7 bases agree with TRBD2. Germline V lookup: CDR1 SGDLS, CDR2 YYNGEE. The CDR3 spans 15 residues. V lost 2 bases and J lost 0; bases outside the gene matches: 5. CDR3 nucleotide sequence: TGTGCCAGCAGCGTGGGCCGGGAGGTCTCCTACGAGCAGTACTTC. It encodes CASSVGREVSYEQYF.

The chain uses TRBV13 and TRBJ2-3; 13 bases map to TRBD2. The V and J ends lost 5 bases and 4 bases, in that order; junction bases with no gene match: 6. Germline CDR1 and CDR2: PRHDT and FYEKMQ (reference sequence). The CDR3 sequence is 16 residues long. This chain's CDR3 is CASSTRTSGRSDTQYF. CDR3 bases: TGTGCCAGCAGCACGCGGACTAGCGGGAGATCAGATACGCAGTATTTT.

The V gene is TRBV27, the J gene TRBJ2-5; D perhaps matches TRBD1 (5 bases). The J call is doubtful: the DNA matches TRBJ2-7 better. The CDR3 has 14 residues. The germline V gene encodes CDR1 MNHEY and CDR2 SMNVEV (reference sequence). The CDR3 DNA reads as TGTGCCAGCAGTTCCCAGGACATCCTCTACGAGCAGTACTTC. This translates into CASSSQDILYEQYF.

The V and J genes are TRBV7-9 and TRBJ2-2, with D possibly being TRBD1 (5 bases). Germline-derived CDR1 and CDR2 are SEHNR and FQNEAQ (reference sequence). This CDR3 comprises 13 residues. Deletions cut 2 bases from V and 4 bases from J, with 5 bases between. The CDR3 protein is CASSLRGTGELFF. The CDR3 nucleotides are TGTGCCAGCAGCTTAAGGGGCACCGGGGAGCTGTTTTTT.

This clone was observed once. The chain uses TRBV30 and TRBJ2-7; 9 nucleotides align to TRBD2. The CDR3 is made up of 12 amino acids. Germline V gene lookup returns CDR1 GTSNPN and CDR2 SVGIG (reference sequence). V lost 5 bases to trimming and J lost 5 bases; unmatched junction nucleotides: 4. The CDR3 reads CAWGSGSHEQYF. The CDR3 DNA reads TGTGCCTGGGGTAGCGGGAGCCACGAGCAGTACTTC.

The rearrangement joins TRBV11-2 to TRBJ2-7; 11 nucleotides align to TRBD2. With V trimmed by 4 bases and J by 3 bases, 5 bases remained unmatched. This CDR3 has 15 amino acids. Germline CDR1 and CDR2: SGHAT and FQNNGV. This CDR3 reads CASSYGTSGFYEQYF. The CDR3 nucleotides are TGTGCCAGCAGCTATGGGACTAGCGGATTCTACGAGCAGTACTTC.

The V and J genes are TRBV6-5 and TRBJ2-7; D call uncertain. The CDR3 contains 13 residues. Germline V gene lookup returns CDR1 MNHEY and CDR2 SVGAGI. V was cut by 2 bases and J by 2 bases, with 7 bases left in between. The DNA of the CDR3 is TGTGCCAGCAGTTACGGGATCACCTACGAGCAGTACTTC. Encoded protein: CASSYGITYEQYF.

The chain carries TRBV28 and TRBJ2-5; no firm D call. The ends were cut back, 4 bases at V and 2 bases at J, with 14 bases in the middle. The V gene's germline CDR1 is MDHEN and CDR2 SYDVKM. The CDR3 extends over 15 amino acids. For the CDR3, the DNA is TGTGCCAGCAGTTCCTCTCCCGTGCCACAAGAGACCCAGTACTTC. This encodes CASSSSPVPQETQYF.

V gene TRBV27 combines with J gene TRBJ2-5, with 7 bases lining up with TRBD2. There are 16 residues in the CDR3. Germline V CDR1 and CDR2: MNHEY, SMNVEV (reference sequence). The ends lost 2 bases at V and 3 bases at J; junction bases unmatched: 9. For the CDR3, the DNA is TGTGCCAGCAGTTTAGTCTATAGTGGGGGGGAAGAGACCCAGTACTTC. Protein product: CASSLVYSGGEETQYF.

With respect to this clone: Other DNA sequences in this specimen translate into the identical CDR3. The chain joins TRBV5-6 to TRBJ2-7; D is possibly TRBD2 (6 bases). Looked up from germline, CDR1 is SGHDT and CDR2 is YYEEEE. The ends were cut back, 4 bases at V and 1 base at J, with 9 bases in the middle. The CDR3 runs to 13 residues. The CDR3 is CASSAGTSYEQYF. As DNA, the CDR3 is TGTGCCAGCAGCGCCGGGACTTCCTACGAGCAGTACTTC. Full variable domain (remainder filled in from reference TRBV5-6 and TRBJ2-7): DAGVTQSPTHLIKTRGQQVTLRCSPKSGHDTVSWYQQALGQGPQFIFQYYEEEERQRGNFPDRFSGHQFPNYSSELNVNALLLGDSALYLCASSAGTSYEQYFGPGTRLTVT.

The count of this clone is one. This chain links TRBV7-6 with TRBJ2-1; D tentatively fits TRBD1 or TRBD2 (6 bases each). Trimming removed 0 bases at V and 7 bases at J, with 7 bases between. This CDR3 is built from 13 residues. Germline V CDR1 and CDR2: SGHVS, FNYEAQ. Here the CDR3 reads CASSLAGGNEQFF. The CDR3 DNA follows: TGTGCCAGCAGCTTAGCAGGGGGGAATGAGCAGTTCTTC.

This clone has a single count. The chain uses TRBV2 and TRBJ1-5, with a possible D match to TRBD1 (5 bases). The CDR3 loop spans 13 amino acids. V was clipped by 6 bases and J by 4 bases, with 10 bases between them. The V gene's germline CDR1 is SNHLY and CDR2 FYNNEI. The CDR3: CASRGRPNQPQHF. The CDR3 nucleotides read TGTGCCAGCAGGGGACGCCCGAATCAGCCCCAGCATTTT.

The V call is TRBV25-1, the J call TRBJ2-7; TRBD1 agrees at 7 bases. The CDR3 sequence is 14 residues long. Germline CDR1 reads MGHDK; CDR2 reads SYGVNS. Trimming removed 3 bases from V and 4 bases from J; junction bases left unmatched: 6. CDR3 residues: CASSETGLGYEQYF. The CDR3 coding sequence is TGTGCCAGCAGTGAGACAGGGCTGGGGTACGAGCAGTACTTC.

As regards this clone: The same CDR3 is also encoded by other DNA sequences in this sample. Written as DNA, the CDR3 is TGCGCCAGCAGCCAAGACCGCTTCTCTGGAAACACCATATATTTT. It codes for CASSQDRFSGNTIYF. The V call is TRBV4-1, the J call TRBJ1-3, with D uncertain. Germline CDR1 is MGHRA and CDR2 is YSYEKL. With 0 bases removed from V and 0 bases from J, the gap between germline ends came to 6 bases. The CDR3 loop spans 15 amino acids.

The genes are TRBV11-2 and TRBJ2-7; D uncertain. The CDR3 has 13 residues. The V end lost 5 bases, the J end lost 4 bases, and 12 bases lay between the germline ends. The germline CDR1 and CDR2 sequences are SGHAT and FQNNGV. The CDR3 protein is CASSDAWLYEQYF. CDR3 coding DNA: TGTGCCAGCAGCGACGCATGGCTTTACGAGCAGTACTTC.

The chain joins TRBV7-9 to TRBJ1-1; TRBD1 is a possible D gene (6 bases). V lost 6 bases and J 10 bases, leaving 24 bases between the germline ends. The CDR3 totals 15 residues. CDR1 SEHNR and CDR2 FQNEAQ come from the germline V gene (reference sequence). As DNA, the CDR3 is TGTGCCAGCAGATATTCGTCCACAGGGCCCGACGGAGCTTTCTTT. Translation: CASRYSSTGPDGAFF.

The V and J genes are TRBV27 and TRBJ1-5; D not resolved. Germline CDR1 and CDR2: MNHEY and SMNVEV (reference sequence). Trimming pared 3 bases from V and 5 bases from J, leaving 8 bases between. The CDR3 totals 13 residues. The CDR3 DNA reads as TGTGCCAGCAGTTTGTCCATAGATCAGCCCCAGCATTTT. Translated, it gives CASSLSIDQPQHF.

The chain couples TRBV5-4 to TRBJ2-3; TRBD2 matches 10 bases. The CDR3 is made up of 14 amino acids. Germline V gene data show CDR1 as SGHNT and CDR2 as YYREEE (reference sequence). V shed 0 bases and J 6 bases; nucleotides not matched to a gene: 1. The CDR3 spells CASSLGSGRDTQYF. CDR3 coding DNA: TGTGCCAGCAGCTTGGGTAGCGGGAGGGATACGCAGTATTTT.

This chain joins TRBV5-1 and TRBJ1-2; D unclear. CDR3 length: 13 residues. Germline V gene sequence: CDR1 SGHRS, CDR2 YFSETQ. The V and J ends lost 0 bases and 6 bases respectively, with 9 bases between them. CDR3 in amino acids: CASSLVPGDGYTF. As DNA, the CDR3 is TGCGCCAGCAGCTTGGTGCCTGGAGATGGCTACACCTTC.

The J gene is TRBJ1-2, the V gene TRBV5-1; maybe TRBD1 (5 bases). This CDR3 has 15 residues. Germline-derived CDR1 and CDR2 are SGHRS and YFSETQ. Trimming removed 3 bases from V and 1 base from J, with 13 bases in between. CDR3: CASSSLLGVNYGYTF. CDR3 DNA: TGCGCCAGCAGCTCCCTCTTGGGGGTTAACTATGGCTACACCTTC.

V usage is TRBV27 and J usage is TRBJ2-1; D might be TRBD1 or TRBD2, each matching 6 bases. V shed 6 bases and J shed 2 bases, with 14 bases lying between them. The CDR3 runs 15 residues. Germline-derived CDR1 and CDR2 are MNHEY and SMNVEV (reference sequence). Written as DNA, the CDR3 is TGTGCCAGCAGCACGCCGGGGGCCCCCTACAATGAGCAGTTCTTC. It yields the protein CASSTPGAPYNEQFF.

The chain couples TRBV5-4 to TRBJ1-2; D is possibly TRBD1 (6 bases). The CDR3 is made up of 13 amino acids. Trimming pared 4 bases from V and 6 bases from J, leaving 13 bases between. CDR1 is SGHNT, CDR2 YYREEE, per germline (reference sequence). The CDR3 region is CASSLQGSDGYTF. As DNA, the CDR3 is TGTGCCAGCAGCCTACAGGGAAGTGATGGCTACACCTTC.

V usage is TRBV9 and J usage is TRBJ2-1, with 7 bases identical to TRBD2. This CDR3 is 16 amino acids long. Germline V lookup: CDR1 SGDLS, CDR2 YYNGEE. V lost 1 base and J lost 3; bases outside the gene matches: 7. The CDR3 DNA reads TGTGCCAGCAGCGTATTTTCGCGGGAGATCTACAATGAGCAGTTCTTC. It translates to CASSVFSREIYNEQFF.

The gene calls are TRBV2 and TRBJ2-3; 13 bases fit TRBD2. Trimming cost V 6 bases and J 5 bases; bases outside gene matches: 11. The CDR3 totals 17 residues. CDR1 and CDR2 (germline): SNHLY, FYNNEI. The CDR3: CASRKTSGRAVGDTQYF. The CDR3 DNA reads TGTGCCAGCAGGAAAACTAGCGGGAGGGCCGTCGGAGATACGCAGTATTTT.

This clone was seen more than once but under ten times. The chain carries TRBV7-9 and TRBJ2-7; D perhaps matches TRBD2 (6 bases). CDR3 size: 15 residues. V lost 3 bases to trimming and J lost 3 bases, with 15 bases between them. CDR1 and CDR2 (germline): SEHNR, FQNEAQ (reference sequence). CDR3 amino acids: CASSFPIRGGYEQYF. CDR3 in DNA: TGTGCCAGCAGCTTCCCTATACGGGGAGGCTACGAGCAGTACTTC.

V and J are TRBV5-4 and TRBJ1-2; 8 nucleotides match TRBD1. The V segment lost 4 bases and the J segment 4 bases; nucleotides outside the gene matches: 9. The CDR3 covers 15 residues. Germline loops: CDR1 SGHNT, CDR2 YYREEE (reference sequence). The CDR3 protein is CASSLGQAPLYGYTF. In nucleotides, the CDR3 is TGTGCCAGCAGCCTGGGACAGGCTCCCCTCTATGGCTACACCTTC.